This T cell receptor (beta chain) was observed in a study of immune characteristics of hereditary and idiopathic chronic pancreatitis. In the study overall: Local immune cells and TCRbeta repertoires in the pancreas were profiled in this study for hereditary and idiopathic chronic pancreatitis, with control organ donor pancreases used for comparison. TCRbeta sequencing included 5 control pancreases, about 7 pancreases with hereditary chronic pancreatitis and about six pancreases with idiopathic chronic pancreatitis. The gDNA-based approach was selected because minimal in vitro experimental manipulation of pancreas-infiltrating T cells was involved. Overall study results and their limits: Chronic pancreatitis caused by alcohol use was excluded from the study. Compared with controls, both chronic pancreatitis groups had significantly higher TCRbeta repertoire diversity and lower clonality. Hereditary and idiopathic chronic pancreatitis differed in Vbeta-Jbeta gene family usage, including TRBV10, TRBV19, TRBV23 and TRBV5. Because patient tissue could only be obtained at the time of TPIAT, differences in disease duration may have influenced the immune findings. Among approximately 13 chronic pancreatitis patients, a positive correlation was found between numbers of productive TCR rearrangements and disease severity scores.

For this clone: The antigen this receptor binds is unknown. Base qualities are not provided; no much larger clone lies one nucleotide away.

Libraries were constructed by the immunoSEQ multiplex PCR assay. The TCRbeta CDR3 region and neighboring sequences were amplified from pancreatic genomic DNA and then sequenced. Under the source paper's analysis protocol: Repertoire diversity was assessed as a mean normalized Shannon-Wiener index, and productive clonality and productive rearrangement counts were also measured. Control and chronic pancreatitis repertoire metrics were compared with the nonparametric Mann-Whitney U test. Shared clonotypes were defined as CDR3beta sequences with identical amino acid composition and length across subjects. The table was pulled from immuneACCESS by TCRdb, which kept in-frame rearrangements only. Such tables lose some clones; where checked, under half of the loss comes from unresolved V genes, and the rest has no known cause. Clone size and V and J calls were adopted from that table, with D and trimming inferred from the DNA. This sample holds around 6,200 clones; around 75% were observed only once. Of the sample, 6.5% to 8% falls within the top ten clones.

Chronic pancreatitis pancreas tissue came from patients undergoing total pancreatectomy with islet autotransplantation (TPIAT). None of the chronic pancreatitis patients included in the study had a known history of diabetes. For TCRbeta sequencing, genomic DNA was extracted directly from bulk pancreas tissue without sorting T cells. At two US centers, pancreas tissues from patients and organ donors were collected on a consecutive basis. The CDR3 spans 16 residues, from the cysteine through the phenylalanine. Left in the record is the CDR3 DNA by itself, 48 bases read in frame from the first base. CDR1 and CDR2, looked up from the germline V gene, are LGHNA and YNFKEQ. The junction shows trimming of 0 bases on V and 6 bases on J, and the gene matches do not reach 7 bases of it.

The receptor comes from a human donor with chronic pancreatitis. In this chain, TRBV4-2 is recombined with TRBJ2-1; TRBD2 aligns with 8 central bases. Sequencing was performed on pancreas tissue with hereditary chronic pancreatitis. DNA sequence: TGTGCCAGCAGCCAAGAGTTCTCGGGGGGGCCCAATGAGCAGTTCTTC. Its coded protein is CASSQEFSGGPNEQFF.